Listed here is a single T cell receptor beta chain. No antigen is known for it. CDR1 is SEHNR, CDR2 FQNEAQ, per germline (reference sequence). V gave up 5 bases and J gave up 5 bases, with 10 bases separating them. The CDR3 is made up of 13 amino acids. The data were obtained in a study of siplizumab effects on memory and regulatory T cells. It was about 10^5 TCR templates that were assayed per sample. Measured with immunoSEQ multiplex PCR; TCRdb has only the in-frame clones, and not every one. The data contain over 90,000 clones, 92% of them singletons. Study-wide results and caveats: There was no confirmation of the suppressive function of proliferating Tregs from siplizumab cultures. Siplizumab produced a significant drop in alloreactive sequences attributable to unstimulated CD4+ memory cells. Of the proliferating CD4+ or CD8+ clones, roughly 80-97% lacked a naive or memory phenotype that could be assigned.

The sequence was collected from a human donor in good health. Sequencing was carried out using CD4+ T cells sorted from blood. V is TRBV7-9 and J is TRBJ1-5, with D perhaps matching TRBD1 (5 bases). This CDR3 reads CASSLGGYQPQHF. The CDR3 DNA is TGTGCCAGCAGCCTGGGGGGATATCAGCCCCAGCATTTT.